The rows below give T cell receptor beta chains drawn from one sample of a study of blood T cell repertoires in COVID-19. Assay used: immunoSEQ multiplex PCR; TCRdb lists only in-frame clones, some missing. The sample holds more than 150,000 clones, about 88% seen once. The sequencing sample was made of peripheral blood. Receptors originate from a man between 18 and 29 years old with acute or convalescent COVID-19. CDR3s include the opening cysteine and the closing phenylalanine or tryptophan. Not all rows give a size; the values are once, few, many and, for expanded clones, a class.

J | V | size | CDR3
TRBJ1-1 | TRBV6-6 | . | CATGRDSYTEAFF
TRBJ1-2 | TRBV19 | . | CASSTQWGANYGYTF
TRBJ2-7 | TRBV30 | once | CAWSWTLSYEQYF
TRBJ2-7 | TRBV4-1 | few | CASSQEQGLAYEQYF
TRBJ2-2 | TRBV9 | . | CASKQQPNTGELFF
TRBJ2-5 | TRBV7-9 | . | CASGGAGETQYF
TRBJ1-1 | TRBV7-2 | . | CASSLALGGWGTEAFF
TRBJ2-1 | TRBV19 | . | CASRETGGVNEQFF
TRBJ1-3 | TRBV10-3 | . | CATRGTDGNTIYF
TRBJ1-2 | TRBV29-1 | . | CSVDAGASGGGGYTF
TRBJ2-1 | TRBV5-1 | . | CASSSGLAPLNNEQFF
TRBJ1-2 | TRBV19 | . | CASSIAPQGNYGYTF
TRBJ1-4 | TRBV30 | few | CAWTKGGQFATNEKLFF
TRBJ2-5 | TRBV21-1 | . | CASTKNRGRRRQETQYF
TRBJ1-4 | TRBV19 | . | CASSRARNEKLFF
TRBJ2-1 | TRBV7-6 | once | CASSLVRGGAVYNEQFF
TRBJ2-6 | TRBV5-5 | . | CASSLDSFYSGANVLTF
TRBJ1-5 | TRBV10-2 | . | CASSERGGGNQPQHF
TRBJ2-7 | TRBV5-8 | . | CASSLAREQYF
TRBJ2-6 | TRBV6-5 | . | CASTPLIANVLTF
TRBJ2-5 | TRBV5-1 | . | CASSLDRGRETQYF
TRBJ2-1 | TRBV6-4 | . | CASRPPSGGNNEQFF
TRBJ1-4 | TRBV18 | . | CASSSGTENEKLFF
TRBJ1-1 | TRBV27 | . | CASSLKPGGNTEAFF
TRBJ2-2 | TRBV5-1 | . | CASRQTGMNTGELFF
TRBJ2-5 | TRBV30 | . | CAYRPAPQETQYF
TRBJ1-2 | TRBV5-6 | once | CASTTAAGQGAYGYTF
TRBJ1-2 | TRBV18 | once | CASSPIVTNNYGYTF
TRBJ2-1 | TRBV4-1 | . | CASSQARTSGDGVFWEQFF
TRBJ2-1 | TRBV7-8 | once | CASSLRLGGGEREQFF
TRBJ1-2 | TRBV10-2 | . | CASSGGDGTNYGYTF
TRBJ1-2 | TRBV27 | . | CASSLGQGPGFASGYTF
TRBJ1-1 | TRBV23-1 | . | CARNGGNREAFF
TRBJ1-2 | TRBV6-5 | . | CASTLMVGYGYTF
TRBJ2-5 | TRBV28 | . | CASSLEETQYF
TRBJ1-1 | TRBV30 | few | CAKGTGGTEAFF
TRBJ2-3 | TRBV29-1 | . | CSVASGGGTDTQYF
TRBJ2-5 | TRBV10-2 | . | CASSSGLAGGLETQYF
TRBJ2-3 | TRBV7-6 | . | CASTASGGAVTDTQYF
TRBJ2-7 | TRBV29-1 | . | CSVWDSNYEQYF
TRBJ1-1 | TRBV20-1 | . | CSATYTEAFF
TRBJ2-1 | TRBV11-2 | once | CASSFGRGSGGFNEQFF
TRBJ1-2 | TRBV6-5 | . | CASSPKRFYGYTF
TRBJ1-1 | TRBV10-2 | . | CASSETGVGNTEAFF
TRBJ2-1 | TRBV27 | . | CASSLDRKDEQFF
TRBJ1-1 | TRBV5-1 | . | CASSLATDNTEAFF
TRBJ1-6 | TRBV9 | . | CASSAQGVNSPLHF
TRBJ2-1 | TRBV4-1 | . | CASSQVRLINNEQFF
TRBJ2-2 | TRBV6-5 | few | CASKSGGNTGELFF
TRBJ1-5 | TRBV19 | . | CASTETGALNQPQHF
TRBJ2-5 | TRBV3-1/TRBV3-2 | . | CASSQEGAPETQYF
TRBJ2-5 | TRBV28 | . | CASRNAGTGEETQYF
TRBJ2-1 | TRBV7-9 | . | CASSPYVGAAYNEQFF
TRBJ2-5 | TRBV7-3 | . | CASSPSPGGTETQYF